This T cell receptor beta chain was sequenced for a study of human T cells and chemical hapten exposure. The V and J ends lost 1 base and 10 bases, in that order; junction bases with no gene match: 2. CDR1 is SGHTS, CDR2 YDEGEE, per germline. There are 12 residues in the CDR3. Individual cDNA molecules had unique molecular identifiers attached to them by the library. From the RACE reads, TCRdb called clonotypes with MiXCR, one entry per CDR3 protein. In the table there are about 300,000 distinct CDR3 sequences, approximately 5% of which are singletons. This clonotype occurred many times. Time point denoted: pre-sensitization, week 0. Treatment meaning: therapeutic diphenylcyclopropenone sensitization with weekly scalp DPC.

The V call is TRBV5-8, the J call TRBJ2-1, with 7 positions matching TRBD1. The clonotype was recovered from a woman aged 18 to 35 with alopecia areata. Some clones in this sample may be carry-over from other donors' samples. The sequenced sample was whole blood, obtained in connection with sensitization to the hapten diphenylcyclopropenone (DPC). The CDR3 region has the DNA TGTGCCAGCAGCTTGAGAGGGGGCGAGCAGTTCTTC. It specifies CASSLRGGEQFF.